The 28 T cell receptor beta chains below come from one sample, sequenced in a study of yellow fever vaccine responses in identical twins. TCRdb independently ran MiXCR on the RT-PCR reads; one entry per CDR3 protein. Of 15,000 to 20,000 distinct CDR3 sequences in the sample, 80% to 85% are singletons; the top ten hold 1.8%. The sequenced sample was T cells from blood (PBMCs), unsorted or a sorted subset (not recorded which), obtained before or after yellow fever vaccination (not recorded which). The receptors come from a woman aged 18-29 years who received the yellow fever vaccine.

The chain employs TRBV4-2 and TRBJ1-2; a possible D gene is TRBD1 (6 bases). The CDR3 spans 15 residues. Germline CDR1 and CDR2: LGHNA and YNFKEQ. Trimming pared 5 bases from V and 6 bases from J, leaving 19 bases between. CDR3: CASSIPGTYLDGYTF. Here the CDR3 DNA reads TGTGCCAGCAGCATACCCGGGACATACTTGGATGGCTACACCTTC.

The V gene is TRBV12-3 or TRBV12-4, the J gene TRBJ2-7, with a tentative D call TRBD1 (5 bases). The CDR3 runs 13 residues. Trimming cost V 3 bases and J 1 base, with 7 bases left between them. The CDR3 DNA follows: TGTGCCAGCAGTTTTACAGGTTCCTACGAGCAGTACTTC. Protein product: CASSFTGSYEQYF.

This chain connects TRBV24-1 to TRBJ2-1; 7 nucleotides agree with TRBD2. After removal of 3 bases from V and 2 bases from J, the junction contained 3 bases not matched to a gene. CDR1 is KGHDR, CDR2 SFDVKD, per germline. The CDR3 has 15 residues. The CDR3 DNA reads TGTGCCACCAGTGATCCGGGAGGACCCTACAATGAGCAGTTCTTC. Residues: CATSDPGGPYNEQFF.

The chain couples TRBV5-1 to TRBJ2-5, with 9 bases matching TRBD1. Losses at the gene ends were 4 bases for V and 2 bases for J; bases not matched to a gene: 3. This CDR3 has 14 residues. Germline CDR1 and CDR2: SGHRS and YFSETQ. The CDR3 loop is CASSAGTGQETQYF. The CDR3 DNA sequence: TGCGCCAGCAGCGCCGGGACAGGGCAAGAGACCCAGTACTTC. Variable domain in full (rest from reference TRBV5-1 and TRBJ2-5): KAGVTQTPRYLIKTRGQQVTLSCSPISGHRSVSWYQQTPGQGLQFLFEYFSETQRNKGNFPGRFSGRQFSNSRSEMNVSTLELGDSALYLCASSAGTGQETQYFGPGTRLLVL.

This clonotype has just a few counts. This chain joins TRBV29-1 and TRBJ2-5, with TRBD1 matching over 7 bases. Unmatched junction bases numbered 2, after V lost 2 bases and J lost 5 bases. This CDR3 is built from 12 residues. CDR1 and CDR2 (germline): SQVTM, ANQGSEA. CDR3 bases: TGCAGCGTTGAAACAGGGGCCGAGACCCAGTACTTC. Translated, it gives CSVETGAETQYF.

The chain links TRBV18 to TRBJ2-1; 9 bases line up with TRBD2. The CDR3 loop spans 14 amino acids. In germline, CDR1 is KGHSH, CDR2 LQKENI. The trim removed 3 bases at V and 4 bases at J, leaving 1 base unmatched. CDR3 DNA sequence: TGTGCCAGCTCACCTAGCGGGGGATACAATGAGCAGTTCTTC. Translated, it gives CASSPSGGYNEQFF.

The chain combines TRBV19 with TRBJ2-7, with a possible D match to TRBD1 (6 bases). CDR1 and CDR2 (germline): LNHDA, SQIVND (reference sequence). The V and J ends lost 5 bases and 0 bases respectively, with 14 bases between them. The CDR3 contains 15 residues. The CDR3 loop is CASSARDTSSYEQYF. CDR3 in DNA: TGTGCCAGTAGTGCTCGGGACACGAGCTCCTACGAGCAGTACTTC.

The chain carries TRBV27 and TRBJ2-1; D ambiguous. Per germline, CDR1 MNHEY and CDR2 SMNVEV (reference sequence). CDR3 length: 11 amino acids. With 2 bases removed from V and 8 bases from J, the gap between germline ends came to 4 bases. The CDR3 here is CASSLIDEQFF. The DNA for the CDR3 is TGTGCCAGCAGTTTAATCGATGAGCAGTTCTTC.

The chain has TRBV11-1 and TRBJ2-4; D gene ambiguous. Deletions cut 0 bases from V and 0 bases from J, with 6 bases between. The CDR3 totals 15 residues. Per the germline V gene, CDR1 is SGHAT and CDR2 is FQDESV (reference sequence). The CDR3 nucleotides read TGTGCCAGCAGCTTAGCGCGCCTAGCCAAAAACATTCAGTACTTC. Amino acids: CASSLARLAKNIQYF.

The rearrangement links TRBV23-1 to TRBJ1-5; tentative D call: TRBD1 (5 bases). TRBV23-1 is designated an ORF whose function remains uncertain. The CDR3 is 17 residues long. The V and J ends lost 0 bases and 5 bases respectively, with 17 bases between them. CDR3 bases: TGCGCCAGCAGTCAATCTTGTTGCAGGGAAGTCTATCAGCCCCAGCATTTT. This translates into CASSQSCCREVYQPQHF.

The V call is TRBV20-1, the J call TRBJ2-1; TRBD1 agrees at 8 bases. V lost 5 bases, J lost 8 bases, and 11 bases stayed unmatched. CDR1 and CDR2 (germline): DFQATT, SNEGSKA (reference sequence). The CDR3 contains 14 residues. CDR3: CSARDRPSSDEQFF. The CDR3 nucleotides are TGCAGTGCTCGGGACAGGCCCTCAAGTGATGAGCAGTTCTTC.

J is TRBJ2-4 and V is TRBV5-1; D ambiguous. Germline-derived CDR1 and CDR2 are SGHRS and YFSETQ. V lost 0 bases and J lost 9, with 16 bases in between. The CDR3 covers 15 residues. CDR3 amino acids: CASSLAGPSGVIQYF. The CDR3 region has the DNA TGCGCCAGCAGCTTGGCGGGCCCGAGTGGGGTCATTCAGTACTTC.

The J gene is TRBJ2-1, the V gene TRBV11-3; D remains unclear. This CDR3 spans 14 amino acids. The germline gives CDR1 SGHNT, CDR2 YENEEA. V was clipped by 5 bases and J by 8 bases, with 16 bases between them. The CDR3 DNA reads TGTGCCAGCAGCCCATCACGGGTACGCTATGAGCAGTTCTTC. It translates to CASSPSRVRYEQFF.

Only a few counts were recorded for this clonotype. The CDR3, as DNA: TGTGCCATCAGTGAGGCAGGGGGCTACAATGAGCAGTTCTTC. This translates into CAISEAGGYNEQFF. This chain links TRBV10-3 with TRBJ2-1, with 7 bases aligning to TRBD1. This CDR3 has 14 amino acids. From germline, CDR1 is ENHRY and CDR2 SYGVKD. The junction had 1 base not matched to a gene; V was cut back by 2 bases and J by 3 bases.

The CDR3: CATAGLAQGEQYF. The CDR3 nucleotides are TGTGCCACCGCGGGACTAGCGCAGGGGGAGCAGTACTTC. V and J are TRBV10-3 and TRBJ2-7, with 10 bases aligning to TRBD2. The germline gives CDR1 ENHRY, CDR2 SYGVKD. Trimming cost V 10 bases and J 7 bases; bases outside gene matches: 10. The CDR3 covers 13 residues.

V is TRBV20-1 and J is TRBJ2-7; D is unclear. The ends were cut back, 0 bases at V and 3 bases at J, with 9 bases in the middle. Germline CDR1 is DFQATT and CDR2 is SNEGSKA (reference sequence). The CDR3 consists of 13 residues. In DNA, the CDR3 is TGCAGTGCTAGAGATACTCAATACTACGAGCAGTACTTC. Amino acids: CSARDTQYYEQYF.

The CDR3 DNA follows: TGTGCCAGCAGCTTAGCGCTTTTCAGTTCTAGCACAGATACGCAGTATTTT. Translated, it gives CASSLALFSSSTDTQYF. The chain recombines TRBV7-6 with TRBJ2-3; D uncertain. V lost 0 bases, J lost 0 bases, and 13 bases lay in between. This CDR3 comprises 17 residues. Germline V CDR1 and CDR2: SGHVS, FNYEAQ.

This chain joins TRBV11-3 and TRBJ2-3, with 7 bases lining up with TRBD1. The CDR3 contains 15 residues. Losses at the gene ends were 5 bases for V and 1 base for J; bases not matched to a gene: 6. The germline CDR1 and CDR2 sequences are SGHNT and YENEEA. The DNA for the CDR3 is TGTGCCAGCAGCACAGGGGTAGCAGGCACAGATACGCAGTATTTT. Translated, it gives CASSTGVAGTDTQYF.

The genes are TRBV6-2 or TRBV6-3 and TRBJ1-3; unclear D gene. The germline gives CDR1 MNHEY, CDR2 SVGEGT. Deletions cut 6 bases from V and 14 bases from J, with 20 bases between. There are 13 residues in the CDR3. The CDR3 here is CASSLTRQSAVYF. The CDR3, as DNA: TGTGCCAGCAGCCTTACTCGCCAGTCCGCCGTATATTTT.

This chain uses TRBV6-4 with TRBJ2-1, with D perhaps TRBD2 (5 bases). From germline, CDR1 is MRHNA and CDR2 SNTAGT. V lost 0 bases and J 7 bases, leaving 7 bases between the germline ends. The CDR3 length is 13 residues. The CDR3 reads CASSDSRGNEQFF. The CDR3 nucleotides are TGTGCCAGCAGTGACTCGAGAGGGAATGAGCAGTTCTTC.

The chain is built from TRBV19 and TRBJ2-1; no definite D call. V shed 2 bases and J shed 9 bases, with 5 bases lying between them. The CDR3 has 11 amino acids. Per the germline V gene, CDR1 is LNHDA and CDR2 is SQIVND (reference sequence). CDR3 region: CASSIKVEQFF. The CDR3 DNA reads TGTGCCAGTAGTATAAAGGTTGAGCAGTTCTTC.

The rearrangement joins TRBV11-3 to TRBJ2-1, with 10 bases matching TRBD1. Germline values: CDR1 SGHNT, CDR2 YENEEA. The CDR3 is 14 amino acids. J lost 0 bases, V lost 8 bases, and 1 base had no gene match. CDR3 nucleotide sequence: TGTGCCAGCCGGACAGGGGGCTCCTACAATGAGCAGTTCTTC. Protein sequence: CASRTGGSYNEQFF.

This clonotype showed up just once. The chain links TRBV10-3 to TRBJ2-7; D may match TRBD1 or TRBD2 (6 bases each). Germline CDR1 reads ENHRY; CDR2 reads SYGVKD. Trimming pared 4 bases from V and 2 bases from J, leaving 21 bases between. The CDR3 is 17 residues long. The CDR3 protein is CAISGKSGASVTYEQYF. The DNA for the CDR3 is TGTGCCATCAGTGGGAAATCAGGGGCTAGCGTTACCTACGAGCAGTACTTC.

This clonotype is a singleton in its sample. The chain couples TRBV5-1 to TRBJ2-5; D may be TRBD1 (6 bases). V was pared by 0 bases and J by 2 bases, with 11 bases between. Germline V gives CDR1 SGHRS, CDR2 YFSETQ. The CDR3 has 15 residues. DNA for the CDR3: TGCGCCAGCAGCTTGGCCAACGGACAGCAAGAGACCCAGTACTTC. Translating it yields CASSLANGQQETQYF. The variable domain in full, completed from reference TRBV5-1 and TRBJ2-5, reads KAGVTQTPRYLIKTRGQQVTLSCSPISGHRSVSWYQQTPGQGLQFLFEYFSETQRNKGNFPGRFSGRQFSNSRSEMNVSTLELGDSALYLCASSLANGQQETQYFGPGTRLLVL.

In this sample, this clonotype turned up once. The V gene is TRBV11-3, the J gene TRBJ2-1; D not resolved. Germline assignment: CDR1 SGHNT and CDR2 YENEEA. This CDR3 is built from 13 residues. The ends were cut back, 5 bases at V and 0 bases at J, with 5 bases in the middle. CDR3 sequence (DNA): TGTGCCAGCAGCACACTCTCCTACAATGAGCAGTTCTTC. Its protein product is CASSTLSYNEQFF.

This chain uses TRBV5-1 with TRBJ1-1; the D is unclear. The germline CDR1 and CDR2 sequences are SGHRS and YFSETQ. This CDR3 is built from 13 residues. Between the trimmed V and J ends, which lost 4 bases and 2 bases, there was a span of 9 bases. The CDR3 coding sequence is TGCGCCAGCAGCGAACAATATAACACTGAAGCTTTCTTT. Translated, it gives CASSEQYNTEAFF.

This chain connects TRBV29-1 to TRBJ2-7; TRBD2 agrees at 7 bases. The CDR3 runs 13 residues. Germline CDR1 and CDR2: SQVTM and ANQGSEA. The V segment lost 0 bases and the J segment 1 base; nucleotides outside the gene matches: 0. CDR3 bases: TGCAGCGTTGAAGAGGGGGGGTCCTACGAGCAGTACTTC. Protein product: CSVEEGGSYEQYF.

This chain connects TRBV29-1 to TRBJ2-3; D call uncertain. Trimming left V 6 bases short and J 2 bases short, with 6 bases between. Looked up from germline, CDR1 is SQVTM and CDR2 is ANQGSEA. The length of the CDR3 is 11 residues. This CDR3 is CSVPFTDTQYF. CDR3 sequence (DNA): TGCAGCGTACCTTTCACAGATACGCAGTATTTT.